This TCR beta chain is from a study of cytomegalovirus exposure and HLA in healthy donors. The PCR contained 60 Vbeta and 13 Jbeta primers. Using immunoSEQ multiplex PCR, the repertoire was profiled, and TCRdb retains in-frame clones only, with some absent. This sample yields 150,000 to 200,000 clones, of which roughly three quarters are seen a single time; approximately 15% belongs to the top ten. General observations from the study: In a later analysis, a genetic analysis reported fewer productive-TCR N-insertions in an Asian-associated ancestry cluster than the cohort average. Presence/absence analyses took donor sequencing depth as roughly uniform.

In its sample, this clone was seen once. Antigen: not known. The TCR originated in a woman between 35 and 50 years old in good health and CMV-seronegative. The source material was PBMCs.

CDR3 DNA: TGTGCCAGCAGTGAAAGGTGGGGGGAGCCGTCCTATAATTCACCCCTCCACTTT. Translation: CASSERWGEPSYNSPLHF. This sequence joins TRBV6-1 and TRBJ1-6; tentatively, D is TRBD1 (5 bases). This CDR3 comprises 18 residues. From germline, CDR1 is MNHNS and CDR2 SASEGT. Trimming left V 2 bases short and J 1 base short, with 15 bases between.